The clone carrying this TCR beta chain was seen a few times. Its target is unknown. The CDR3 runs 13 residues. The V end was cut by 7 bases, the J end by 4 bases, with 10 bases between. These data come from a study of identical twins. Study-level points and caveats: Cross-sectional statistical analysis, not tracking of the same donors, underpinned the conclusions.

A single record per CDR3 protein comes from TCRdb applying MiXCR to the 5' RACE reads. Here the sample spans approximately 670,000 distinct CDR3 sequences, 6.1% being singletons. The gene calls are TRBV12-3 or TRBV12-4 and TRBJ2-2; no clear D. This clonotype was sampled from a young man in good health. The sequencing sample was made of naive T cells sorted from blood. This chain's CDR3 is CASTPSVTGELFF. The CDR3 bases are TGTGCCAGCACCCCCTCCGTCACCGGGGAGCTGTTTTTT.